This T cell receptor (beta chain) comes out of a study of cytomegalovirus exposure and HLA in healthy donors (dated by TCRdb to 2017 to 2019). A note on the overall study: According to an earlier analysis of several hundred of the donors, about 179 million T cells yielded 100 million or so unique TCR beta sequences and 250 to 350 Gb of sequence data. Roughly 300 gigabases of sequencing data and 70 million to 85 million unique TCR sequences were included in an early release covering several hundred HLA-typed donors. Of the 398 genotyped donors, over 80% were placed in the genetic ancestry cluster associated with self-reported Caucasian donors. The aim of the study was to test whether cataloging public T cell receptors could identify signatures of past pathogen exposure. Using immunosequencing, the study profiled T cell repertoires from 550 to 750 subjects and related those repertoires to cytomegalovirus serostatus. In addition to the first cohort of several hundred subjects, a separate validation cohort of approximately 110 different subjects was used. High-throughput TCR immunosequencing, statistical association of individual TCRs with disease status, and machine learning were combined to predict cytomegalovirus infection status. A later analysis re-analyzed previously published TCR beta repertoires from hundreds of donors and added high-resolution HLA genotyping to study TCR occurrence patterns. The later analysis used no new phenotypic data to find candidate immune exposures, relying instead on TCR beta sequences and their occurrence across donors. In an earlier analysis of 587 of the donors, high-throughput TCR beta sequencing was used to judge whether each TCR beta V gene segment behaved as functional or pseudogenic. Alongside the repertoire data, information on donor age, sex, ethnicity and CMV serostatus was compiled. In a later genetic analysis, genome-wide SNP genotypes for about 65% of the 666 donors were used, and that subset was treated as a discovery cohort. Every repertoire in the discovery cohort had been generated on one and the same sequencing platform. HLA typing included class I and class II loci at four-digit resolution. The number of typed donors differed by locus: about 620-640 for A, B, C, DRB1 and DQB1; 500 to 550 for DQA1; around 610 for DPA1; and 450 to 480 for DPB1. Five DR-DQ haplotypes were handled as single units for association and clustering, since linkage in the cohort was strong. Among approximately 370 genotyped donors of the cohort, an average of roughly 230,000 unique TCR beta nucleotide sequences was sequenced per donor, of which about 18% were non-productive. Results and caveats for the whole study, not just this receptor: According to a later genetic analysis, donors in an Asian-associated ancestry cluster had fewer N-insertions in productive TCRs than the roughly 670-donor mean. When HLA alleles, especially DR and DQ, strongly co-occurred, TCR associations were difficult to assign to individual alleles. A further reported finding was that TCR beta sequences accurately predicted the HLA-A and HLA-B alleles for most subjects in the first cohort. Presence/absence analyses assumed roughly uniform sequencing depth across donors, an assumption that may not hold. The authors suggested that the approach could potentially be extended to other disease states and immunological phenotypes. The 87-base-pair reads could not distinguish some IMGT-functional V segments, including TRBV6-2 and TRBV6-3, so those segments were excluded. An earlier analysis of some 560 of the donors showed that most TCR beta V segments appeared in productive rearrangements either about 87% or about 30% of the time, which broadly matched IMGT annotations. For the cohort, immune exposure information was limited to CMV serostatus. Most TCR sequences were seen in very few donors, while some public TCRs were found in many individuals. In a later analysis, HLA-associated TCR beta chains showed more clonal expansion and lower generation probabilities than non-associated chains that were equally common. In both the original and validation cohorts, the classifier was reported to diagnose cytomegalovirus status with high specificity and sensitivity. HLA typing was unavailable for some donors at each locus, so association tests used only the typed subset. In a later analysis, most CMV-associated TCR beta chains were found to appear HLA-restricted, with HLA associations seemingly driven largely by CMV exposure. In vitro tests confirmed that a few of the cytomegalovirus-associated TCR beta chains recognize cytomegalovirus antigens. Linkage disequilibrium might explain the correlated functional status among segregating V segments, but an unknown experimental factor could not be ruled out. In a later genetic analysis, a missense DCLRE1C variant was associated with V-gene and J-gene trimming of TCR beta chains, and the association was replicated in an independent cohort. In a later analysis, several top co-occurrence clusters were reported to appear linked to parvovirus B19, influenza, CMV and Epstein-Barr virus. According to a later analysis, TCR association rates differed among HLA loci, with DRB1 alleles showing the most associated TCRs and HLA-C alleles showing the fewest. Specific HLA alleles were associated with 15,000 to 20,000 TCR beta sequences at a false discovery rate of 0.05 in a later analysis. In the study, approximately 160 TCR beta chains were listed as associated with cytomegalovirus. Because counts were too low, roughly 16 rarely observed V segments, including chromosome 9 orphons, were excluded from the earlier analysis of a few hundred of the donors. A cluster of highly shared sequence variants was judged likely to be a technical artifact of the sequencing pipeline. This cohort had only TCR beta chains sequenced, and the lack of alpha or paired-chain data limited which features could be detected.

Libraries were constructed by the immunoSEQ multiplex PCR assay. A mixture of 60 forward primers for TCR Vbeta segments and 13 reverse primers for TCR Jbeta segments was used in the multiplex PCR. Amplification of the CDR3 region of rearranged TCR beta genes was performed with a multiplex PCR assay on genomic DNA. Amplified TCR beta libraries were sequenced as 87-base-pair reads on the Illumina HiSeq System. On the authors' methods: A later analysis counted 75 million to 100 million unique TCR beta chains across the 700 or so repertoires, and around 12 million of these chains were shared by at least two donors. A nearest-neighbor algorithm error-corrected the raw reads and collapsed the reads into unique sequences, merging closely related sequences to remove PCR and sequencing errors. V, D and J gene segments were assigned by aligning CDR3 sequences to IMGT reference sequences. For a sequence to be retained, at least a six-nucleotide match to both a V gene segment and a J gene segment was required. Rearrangements were called productive when the CDR3 lacked stop codons and stayed in frame with V and J; all others were non-productive. Following IMGT convention, CDR3 was defined as the stretch from the second conserved V-encoded cysteine up to the conserved J-encoded phenylalanine. Sequences without an unambiguous match to a single V gene segment were excluded from the earlier analysis of approximately 600 of the donors. An earlier analysis of over 450 of the donors classified V segments as functional when productive rearrangements were above 56.7% and as segregating when the standard deviation between donors was above 5%. To diagnose cytomegalovirus status from the catalog of TCR beta chain sequences, a statistical classification framework was built. In a later analysis, TCR nucleotide sequences were compared against IMGT/GENE-DB human TR gene sequences so that V and J genes could be assigned. In a later analysis, CDR3 sequences and most-parsimonious VDJ recombination scenarios were assigned using the TCRdist pipeline. In a later analysis, each TCR beta chain was defined by its CDR3 amino acid sequence together with its V-gene family, and reads lacking a unique V-gene family were excluded. To address suspected cross-contamination and a sequencing artifact, a later analysis removed around 590 highly shared, low-generation-probability nucleotide sequences. For each public chain, a later analysis derived a clonal expansion index from normalized ranks of inferred template counts within each repertoire. A later analysis computed generation probabilities with a VDJ recombination model fitted to out-of-frame rearrangements, and checked the results against IGoR. In a later analysis, hypergeometric tests were used to score TCR-TCR, TCR-HLA and TCR-CMV co-occurrence, with a repertoire-size bias correction applied to TCR pairs. To estimate false discovery rates, a later analysis permuted the HLA or CMV assignments 20 times. In a later analysis, co-occurring TCRs were grouped using DBSCAN, with TCRdist sequence similarity added in when clustering inside HLA-allele-positive subsets. For co-occurrence clustering, repertoires with fewer than 30,000 or more than 120,000 public chains were excluded, along with a handful of repertoires with anomalous nucleotide sharing. The source is immuneACCESS, and TCRdb retained only in-frame sequences with V and J called. Part of the clones is not carried over; for the studies checked, unresolved V genes explain less than half of this, and the remainder is unexplained. For V, J and clone size, that table is used; D and trimming come from the DNA. This sample's table lists about 96,000 clones. The top ten clonotypes cover around 3.6% of the sample.

In total, over 600 healthy bone marrow donors made up the cohort. At the time of sampling, all cohort members were nominally healthy, though unrecorded immune exposures were likely present. The donor was CMV seronegative and was included in the group of about 350 seronegative cohort members. A peripheral blood sample was provided by each donor, and peripheral blood mononuclear cells were used for TCR beta sequencing. Genomic DNA was extracted from the blood cell samples with the Qiagen DNeasy Blood Extraction Kit. A note on this clone: Its recognized antigen is unknown.

V drops 5 bases and J drops 1 base, leaving 9 bases in between. In the germline V gene (reference sequence), CDR1 corresponds to SEHNR and CDR2 to FQNEAQ. Measured from the cysteine to the phenylalanine, the CDR3 is 13 residues long. The DNA shown is the 39-base CDR3, in frame from base 1. The sequencing input was PBMCs. The chain is encoded by TRBV7-9 joined to TRBJ2-7, with the D gene not clear enough to name. The TCR originated in a woman aged 25 to 39 in good health and CMV-seronegative. The nucleotide sequence is given as TGTGCCAGCAGCCCAGCGCGTTCCTACGAGCAGTACTTC. This sequence encodes CASSPARSYEQYF.